This is a list of T cell receptor beta chains from one sample in a study of OX40 agonist ivuxolimab in advanced cancers. The repertoire was sequenced with immunoSEQ multiplex PCR; TCRdb's copy has only in-frame clones and lacks some. Of 72,000 or so clones detected, approximately 90% appear once; the ten largest clones hold about 1.3%. The material sequenced was CD4+ or CD8+ T cells sorted from blood, taken in a trial of the OX40 agonist ivuxolimab. These receptors were obtained from an adult with an advanced solid tumor such as melanoma, head and neck, liver or kidney cancer. Each CDR3 is given with its conserved first and last residue. Fields, in order: D gene, J gene, clone size, V gene, CDR3 DNA, CDR3 protein. D genes are given only for firm matches. Not all rows give a size; the values are once, few, many and, for expanded clones, a class.

D gene: TRBD2
J gene: TRBJ2-2
clone size: NA
V gene: TRBV5-1
CDR3 DNA: TGCGCCAGCAGCGGGACTAGCGGGAGCACCGGGGAGCTGTTTTTT
CDR3 protein: CASSGTSGSTGELFF

D gene: NA
J gene: TRBJ2-5
clone size: NA
V gene: TRBV7-6
CDR3 DNA: TGTGCCAGCAACAGGGATCGAGAGACCCAGTACTTC
CDR3 protein: CASNRDRETQYF

D gene: TRBD1
J gene: TRBJ2-5
clone size: NA
V gene: TRBV7-3
CDR3 DNA: TGTGCCAGCAGCTTAGTAGGCAGGGGGCTTTATGAAGAGACCCAGTACTTC
CDR3 protein: CASSLVGRGLYEETQYF

D gene: TRBD2
J gene: TRBJ2-7
clone size: NA
V gene: TRBV6-5
CDR3 DNA: TGTGCCAGCAGTTCCCGACTAGCGGGCGCCGAGCAGTACTTC
CDR3 protein: CASSSRLAGAEQYF

D gene: TRBD1
J gene: TRBJ2-2
clone size: NA
V gene: TRBV5-1
CDR3 DNA: TGCGCCAGCAGCTTGGAACAGGGGGCGAACACCGGGGAGCTGTTTTTT
CDR3 protein: CASSLEQGANTGELFF

D gene: TRBD1
J gene: TRBJ1-3
clone size: NA
V gene: TRBV27
CDR3 DNA: TGTGCCAGCAGTACGACAGGGAGCGGGAACACCATATATTTT
CDR3 protein: CASSTTGSGNTIYF

D gene: NA
J gene: TRBJ2-3
clone size: NA
V gene: TRBV6-1
CDR3 DNA: TGTGCCAGCAAGCTCGGGCCTACCACAGATACGCAGTATTTT
CDR3 protein: CASKLGPTTDTQYF

D gene: TRBD2
J gene: TRBJ2-1
clone size: NA
V gene: TRBV6-1
CDR3 DNA: TGTGCCAGCCGCCTGGCGGGAGGGTCCTACAATGAGCAGTTCTTC
CDR3 protein: CASRLAGGSYNEQFF

D gene: NA
J gene: TRBJ2-7
clone size: few
V gene: TRBV6-6
CDR3 DNA: TGTGCCAGCAGTTCAGGGTTGCACGAGCAGTACTTC
CDR3 protein: CASSSGLHEQYF

D gene: NA
J gene: TRBJ1-4
clone size: NA
V gene: TRBV4-1
CDR3 DNA: TGCGCCAGCAGCCAAGAAGCTTGGCTTTCCAATGAAAAGCTGTTTTTT
CDR3 protein: CASSQEAWLSNEKLFF

D gene: NA
J gene: TRBJ1-6
clone size: NA
V gene: TRBV27
CDR3 DNA: TGTGCCAGCGGTTCGGGGGTCTCACCCCTCCACTTT
CDR3 protein: CASGSGVSPLHF

D gene: NA
J gene: TRBJ2-1
clone size: once
V gene: TRBV18
CDR3 DNA: TGTGCCAGCTCACCACCGGCCGGAGGCGATGAGCAGTTCTTC
CDR3 protein: CASSPPAGGDEQFF

D gene: NA
J gene: TRBJ2-7
clone size: few
V gene: TRBV28
CDR3 DNA: TGTGCCAGCAGTTTACAGAACTACGAGCAGTACTTC
CDR3 protein: CASSLQNYEQYF

D gene: TRBD1
J gene: TRBJ1-2
clone size: NA
V gene: TRBV28
CDR3 DNA: TGTGCCAGCAGTATGCCCCGGGGACAGGTTAACGGCTACACCTTC
CDR3 protein: CASSMPRGQVNGYTF

D gene: NA
J gene: TRBJ1-2
clone size: few
V gene: TRBV27
CDR3 DNA: TGTGCCAGCCGTCGACCGGGGCGGGACTATGGCTACACCTTC
CDR3 protein: CASRRPGRDYGYTF

D gene: TRBD2
J gene: TRBJ2-1
clone size: NA
V gene: TRBV27
CDR3 DNA: TGTGCCAGCAGTCCCAGGGAAAGTACTAGCGGGAGATCGGATGAGCAGTTCTTC
CDR3 protein: CASSPRESTSGRSDEQFF

D gene: NA
J gene: TRBJ2-3
clone size: NA
V gene: TRBV7-2
CDR3 DNA: TGTGCCAGCAGCTTAGACGGCGGGGCCCACACAGATACGCAGTATTTT
CDR3 protein: CASSLDGGAHTDTQYF

D gene: NA
J gene: TRBJ2-1
clone size: NA
V gene: TRBV7-3
CDR3 DNA: TGTGCCAGCAGCTTAAGTAGCCTCTCCTACAATGAGCAGTTCTTC
CDR3 protein: CASSLSSLSYNEQFF

D gene: TRBD1
J gene: TRBJ1-1
clone size: NA
V gene: TRBV5-1
CDR3 DNA: TGCGCCAGCAGCTTGAAGGGGACAGGGTCTGAAGCTTTCTTT
CDR3 protein: CASSLKGTGSEAFF

D gene: TRBD1
J gene: TRBJ1-2
clone size: NA
V gene: TRBV30
CDR3 DNA: TGTGCCTGGAGTGCCCCCCTTGGGACAGCCACCTTC
CDR3 protein: CAWSAPLGTATF

D gene: NA
J gene: TRBJ2-7
clone size: NA
V gene: TRBV28
CDR3 DNA: TGTGCCCTGAAGTCCATCAGGAGGTCCCCCTACGAGCAGTACTTC
CDR3 protein: CALKSIRRSPYEQYF

D gene: NA
J gene: TRBJ1-1
clone size: NA
V gene: TRBV5-1
CDR3 DNA: TGCGCCAGCAGCTTGGATGGACCAGGCCGGAACACTGAAGCTTTCTTT
CDR3 protein: CASSLDGPGRNTEAFF

D gene: NA
J gene: TRBJ1-2
clone size: NA
V gene: TRBV7-6
CDR3 DNA: TGTGCCAGCAGCCCCCCAGAGGGCGCGGGCTATGGCTACACCTTC
CDR3 protein: CASSPPEGAGYGYTF

D gene: NA
J gene: TRBJ2-1
clone size: NA
V gene: TRBV6-5
CDR3 DNA: TGTGCCAGCAGCCCCACTCAGGCGGGAGAGCAGTTCTTC
CDR3 protein: CASSPTQAGEQFF

D gene: TRBD1
J gene: TRBJ2-2
clone size: NA
V gene: TRBV6-1
CDR3 DNA: TGTGCCAGCAGTCCAGGGGGCGGGGAGCTGTTTTTT
CDR3 protein: CASSPGGGELFF

D gene: NA
J gene: TRBJ1-1
clone size: NA
V gene: TRBV7-3
CDR3 DNA: TGTGCCAGCAGCACCACAGGGAACACTGAAGCTTTCTTT
CDR3 protein: CASSTTGNTEAFF

D gene: NA
J gene: TRBJ1-6
clone size: NA
V gene: TRBV21-1
CDR3 DNA: TGTGCCAGCAGCAAAGGGTCAGATAATTCACCCCTCCACTTT
CDR3 protein: CASSKGSDNSPLHF

D gene: NA
J gene: TRBJ2-3
clone size: NA
V gene: TRBV4-2
CDR3 DNA: TGTGCCAGCAGCCCTGACTTGAGGGATACGCAGTATTTT
CDR3 protein: CASSPDLRDTQYF

D gene: TRBD2
J gene: TRBJ2-3
clone size: few
V gene: TRBV5-4
CDR3 DNA: TGTGCCAGCAGCCTTAGGACTAGCGGGGTCACAGATACGCAGTATTTT
CDR3 protein: CASSLRTSGVTDTQYF

D gene: NA
J gene: TRBJ1-1
clone size: NA
V gene: TRBV19
CDR3 DNA: TGTGCCAGTCGGGACAATTTGAACACTGAAGCTTTCTTT
CDR3 protein: CASRDNLNTEAFF

D gene: TRBD1
J gene: TRBJ2-3
clone size: few
V gene: TRBV6-5
CDR3 DNA: TGTGCCAGCAGGATGACAGGGGGCGCAGATACGCAGTATTTT
CDR3 protein: CASRMTGGADTQYF

D gene: NA
J gene: TRBJ1-1
clone size: NA
V gene: TRBV27
CDR3 DNA: TGTGCCAGCAGTTTGGGCAGGACGAACACTGAAGCTTTCTTT
CDR3 protein: CASSLGRTNTEAFF

D gene: NA
J gene: TRBJ2-1
clone size: NA
V gene: TRBV5-1
CDR3 DNA: TGCGCCAGCAGCATAGGGAGGCCCTCCTCCAATGAGCAGTTCTTC
CDR3 protein: CASSIGRPSSNEQFF

D gene: NA
J gene: TRBJ2-1
clone size: NA
V gene: TRBV6-5
CDR3 DNA: TGTGCCAGCAACGGGCGGGGGCCCTACAATGAGCAGTTCTTC
CDR3 protein: CASNGRGPYNEQFF

D gene: NA
J gene: TRBJ1-4
clone size: NA
V gene: TRBV5-1
CDR3 DNA: TGCGCCAGCAGCGTGGACTTCCACGAACTGTTTTTT
CDR3 protein: CASSVDFHELFF

D gene: NA
J gene: TRBJ1-5
clone size: NA
V gene: TRBV2
CDR3 DNA: TGTGCCAGCAGTGATTTTGGCAGTAGCAATCAGCCCCAGCATTTT
CDR3 protein: CASSDFGSSNQPQHF

D gene: TRBD2
J gene: TRBJ2-1
clone size: NA
V gene: TRBV12-5
CDR3 DNA: TGTGCTAGTGGTTTGGTACCCAGCGGGAGTGCGAATGAGCAGTTCTTC
CDR3 protein: CASGLVPSGSANEQFF

D gene: NA
J gene: TRBJ2-2
clone size: once
V gene: TRBV7-3
CDR3 DNA: TGTGCCAGTGCGCGGGACCATTTCACCGGGGAGCTGTTTTTT
CDR3 protein: CASARDHFTGELFF

D gene: TRBD2
J gene: TRBJ2-1
clone size: NA
V gene: TRBV2
CDR3 DNA: TGTGCCAGCAGTGCCGATAGCGGGAGGGGAATCAATGAGCAGTTCTTC
CDR3 protein: CASSADSGRGINEQFF

D gene: TRBD1
J gene: TRBJ1-5
clone size: NA
V gene: TRBV19
CDR3 DNA: TGTGCCAGTAGTTCCCGGACAGGGGGCGCTTCCATCAATCAGCCCCAGCATTTT
CDR3 protein: CASSSRTGGASINQPQHF

D gene: NA
J gene: TRBJ2-5
clone size: NA
V gene: TRBV30
CDR3 DNA: TGTGCCTGGAGTCCACGCCTACGACAGGGAGGAGAGACCCAGTACTTC
CDR3 protein: CAWSPRLRQGGETQYF

D gene: NA
J gene: TRBJ1-1
clone size: NA
V gene: TRBV7-9
CDR3 DNA: TGTGCCAGCAGCTTAACCCAGGACACTGAAGCTTTCTTT
CDR3 protein: CASSLTQDTEAFF

D gene: TRBD1
J gene: TRBJ1-1
clone size: NA
V gene: TRBV2
CDR3 DNA: TGTGCCAGCCGGACAGGGGGCAACACTGAAGCTTTCTTT
CDR3 protein: CASRTGGNTEAFF

D gene: TRBD2
J gene: TRBJ2-1
clone size: NA
V gene: TRBV5-1
CDR3 DNA: TGCGCCAGCAGCTGGACTAGCGGGGGACCATACAATGAGCAGTTCTTC
CDR3 protein: CASSWTSGGPYNEQFF

D gene: NA
J gene: TRBJ1-2
clone size: NA
V gene: TRBV18
CDR3 DNA: TGTGCCAGCTCACTGGACAGTCCCACCAACTATGGCTACACCTTC
CDR3 protein: CASSLDSPTNYGYTF

D gene: NA
J gene: TRBJ1-1
clone size: NA
V gene: TRBV11-2
CDR3 DNA: TGTGCCAGCAGAGTGGGGCGCGAGACTGAAGCTTTCTTT
CDR3 protein: CASRVGRETEAFF

D gene: TRBD2
J gene: TRBJ2-7
clone size: NA
V gene: TRBV7-6
CDR3 DNA: TGTGCCAGCAGCTGGGAAGGGACTAGCGGATCGAGCGAGCAGTACTTC
CDR3 protein: CASSWEGTSGSSEQYF

D gene: TRBD2
J gene: TRBJ2-4
clone size: NA
V gene: TRBV19
CDR3 DNA: TGTGCCAGTAGTCCCAGCGGGGGGGCCAAAAACATTCAGTACTTC
CDR3 protein: CASSPSGGAKNIQYF

D gene: TRBD1
J gene: TRBJ1-3
clone size: few
V gene: TRBV2
CDR3 DNA: TGTGCCAGCAGTGGCGGACAGGGTATAGACGGAAACACCATATATTTT
CDR3 protein: CASSGGQGIDGNTIYF

D gene: NA
J gene: TRBJ1-1
clone size: NA
V gene: TRBV6-5
CDR3 DNA: TGTGCCAGCAGTTACGGGGAAGCCACTGAAGCTTTCTTT
CDR3 protein: CASSYGEATEAFF

D gene: TRBD2
J gene: TRBJ2-1
clone size: NA
V gene: TRBV19
CDR3 DNA: TGTGCCACTCAAACCACCGGACTAGTAAATGAGCAGTTCTTC
CDR3 protein: CATQTTGLVNEQFF

D gene: NA
J gene: TRBJ2-1
clone size: once
V gene: TRBV6-5
CDR3 DNA: TGTGCCAGCAGCGACCCCTTTGGGACGGATGAGCAGTTCTTC
CDR3 protein: CASSDPFGTDEQFF

D gene: NA
J gene: TRBJ1-1
clone size: NA
V gene: TRBV11-1
CDR3 DNA: TGTGCCAGCAGCTCTGGGACTTTCATGAACACTGAAGCTTTCTTT
CDR3 protein: CASSSGTFMNTEAFF

D gene: NA
J gene: TRBJ2-7
clone size: NA
V gene: TRBV27
CDR3 DNA: TGTGCCAGCATGGCGTCAATTGGTCCCTACGAGCAGTACTTC
CDR3 protein: CASMASIGPYEQYF

D gene: NA
J gene: TRBJ2-4
clone size: NA
V gene: TRBV28
CDR3 DNA: TGTGCCAGCAGTTCAAGCGTTCAGTACTTC
CDR3 protein: CASSSSVQYF

D gene: NA
J gene: TRBJ2-3
clone size: NA
V gene: TRBV10-3
CDR3 DNA: TGTGCCATCGGCGGCGCCAGCGGGGATACGCAGTATTTT
CDR3 protein: CAIGGASGDTQYF

D gene: NA
J gene: TRBJ1-1
clone size: NA
V gene: TRBV5-4
CDR3 DNA: TGTGCCAGCAGCGGGTCTAGTTATCCCGGGGGGACTGAAGCTTTCTTT
CDR3 protein: CASSGSSYPGGTEAFF

D gene: NA
J gene: TRBJ1-5
clone size: NA
V gene: TRBV6-4
CDR3 DNA: TGTGCCAGCAGTGACGGGACCCTTGCGGGCAATCAGCCCCAGCATTTT
CDR3 protein: CASSDGTLAGNQPQHF

D gene: TRBD2
J gene: TRBJ2-3
clone size: NA
V gene: TRBV9
CDR3 DNA: TGTGCCAGCAGCGTAGCTGGGGTAGCGGGGGCTAGCACAGATACGCAGTATTTT
CDR3 protein: CASSVAGVAGASTDTQYF

D gene: TRBD1
J gene: TRBJ1-2
clone size: NA
V gene: TRBV7-2
CDR3 DNA: TGTGCCAGCAGCTCAACACAGGGGGCGCAGGGCTACACCTTC
CDR3 protein: CASSSTQGAQGYTF